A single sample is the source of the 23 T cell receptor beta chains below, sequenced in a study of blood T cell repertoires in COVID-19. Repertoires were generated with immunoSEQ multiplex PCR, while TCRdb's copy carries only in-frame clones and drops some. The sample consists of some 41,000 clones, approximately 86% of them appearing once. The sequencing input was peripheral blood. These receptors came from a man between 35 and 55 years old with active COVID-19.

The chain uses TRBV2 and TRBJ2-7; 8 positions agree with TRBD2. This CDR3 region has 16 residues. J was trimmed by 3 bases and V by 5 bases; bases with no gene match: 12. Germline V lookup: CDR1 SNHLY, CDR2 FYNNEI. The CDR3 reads CASSLSVPGLGYEQYF. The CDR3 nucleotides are TGTGCCAGCAGTCTTAGTGTTCCGGGACTAGGCTACGAGCAGTACTTC.

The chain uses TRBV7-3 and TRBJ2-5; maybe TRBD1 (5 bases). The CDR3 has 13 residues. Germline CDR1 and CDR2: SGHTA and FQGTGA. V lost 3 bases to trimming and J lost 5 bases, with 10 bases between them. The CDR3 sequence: CASSFAGMETQYF. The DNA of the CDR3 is TGTGCCAGCAGCTTCGCAGGGATGGAGACCCAGTACTTC.

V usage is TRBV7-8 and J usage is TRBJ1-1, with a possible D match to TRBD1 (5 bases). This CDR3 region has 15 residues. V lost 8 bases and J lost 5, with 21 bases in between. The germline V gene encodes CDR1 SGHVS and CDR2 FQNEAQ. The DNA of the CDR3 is TGTGCCAGCGTATTCGACAGCCCGGACGTTACTGAAGCTTTCTTT. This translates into CASVFDSPDVTEAFF. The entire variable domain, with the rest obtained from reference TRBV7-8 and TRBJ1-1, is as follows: GAGVSQSPRYKVAKRGQDVALRCDPISGHVSLFWYQQALGQGPEFLTYFQNEAQLDKSGLPSDRFFAERPEGSVSTLKIQRTQQEDSAVYLCASVFDSPDVTEAFFGQGTRLTVV.

CDR3 in DNA: TGTGCCAGCAGGAGCTACTATGGCTACACCTTC. Translated, it gives CASRSYYGYTF. V gene TRBV28 combines with J gene TRBJ1-2; D unresolved. Trimming cost V 6 bases and J 3 bases, with 5 bases left between them. There are 11 residues in the CDR3. The germline gives CDR1 MDHEN, CDR2 SYDVKM.

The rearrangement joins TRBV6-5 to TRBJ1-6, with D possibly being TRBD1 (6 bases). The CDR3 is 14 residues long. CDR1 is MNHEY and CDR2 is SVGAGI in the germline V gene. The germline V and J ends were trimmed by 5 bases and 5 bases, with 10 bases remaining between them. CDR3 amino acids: CASSLDRNNSPLHF. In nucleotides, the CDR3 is TGTGCCAGCAGTCTGGACAGAAATAATTCACCCCTCCACTTT.

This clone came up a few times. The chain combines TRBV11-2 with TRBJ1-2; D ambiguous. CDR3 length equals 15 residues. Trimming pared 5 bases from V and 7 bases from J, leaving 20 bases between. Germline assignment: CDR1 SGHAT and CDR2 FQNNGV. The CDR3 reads CASSPRIGPSAGYTF. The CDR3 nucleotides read TGTGCCAGCAGCCCCCGCATCGGTCCCAGCGCTGGCTACACCTTC.

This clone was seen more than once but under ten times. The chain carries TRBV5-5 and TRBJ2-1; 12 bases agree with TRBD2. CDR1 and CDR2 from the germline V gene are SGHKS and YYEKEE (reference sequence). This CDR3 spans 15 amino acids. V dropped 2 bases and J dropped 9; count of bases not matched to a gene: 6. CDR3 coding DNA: TGTGCCAGCAGCTTTACTAGCGGGAGGCTTGCTGAGCAGTTCTTC. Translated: CASSFTSGRLAEQFF.

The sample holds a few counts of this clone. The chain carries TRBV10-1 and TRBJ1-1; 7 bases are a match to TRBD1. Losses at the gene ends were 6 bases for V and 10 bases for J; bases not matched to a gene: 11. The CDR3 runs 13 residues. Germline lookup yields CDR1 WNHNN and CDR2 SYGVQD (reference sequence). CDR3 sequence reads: CASSDSTGMRAFF. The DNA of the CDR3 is TGCGCCAGCAGCGACTCGACAGGGATGAGAGCTTTCTTT.

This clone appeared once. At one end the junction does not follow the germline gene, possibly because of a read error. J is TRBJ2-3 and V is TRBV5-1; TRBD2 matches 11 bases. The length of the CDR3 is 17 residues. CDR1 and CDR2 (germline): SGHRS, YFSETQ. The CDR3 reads CASSPPALAGGTDAQYF. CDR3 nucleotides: TGCGCCAGCAGCCCCCCCGCCCTAGCGGGAGGAACAGATGCGCAGTATTTT. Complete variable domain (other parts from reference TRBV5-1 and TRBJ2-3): KAGVTQTPRYLIKTRGQQVTLSCSPISGHRSVSWYQQTPGQGLQFLFEYFSETQRNKGNFPGRFSGRQFSNSRSEMNVSTLELGDSALYLCASSPPALAGGTDAQYFGPGTRLTVL.

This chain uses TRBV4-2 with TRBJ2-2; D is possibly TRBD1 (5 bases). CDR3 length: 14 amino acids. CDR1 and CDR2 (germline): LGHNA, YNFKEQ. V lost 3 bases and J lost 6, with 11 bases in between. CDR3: CASSQTHRSGELFF. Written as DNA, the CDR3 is TGTGCCAGCAGCCAGACCCACAGGTCCGGGGAGCTGTTTTTT.

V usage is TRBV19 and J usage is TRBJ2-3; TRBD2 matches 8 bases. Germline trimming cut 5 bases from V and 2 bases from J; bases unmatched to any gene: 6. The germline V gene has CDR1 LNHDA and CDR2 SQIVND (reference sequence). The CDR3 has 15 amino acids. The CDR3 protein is CASSSQREFTDTQYF. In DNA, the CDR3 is TGTGCCAGTAGTTCCCAGCGGGAGTTCACAGATACGCAGTATTTT.

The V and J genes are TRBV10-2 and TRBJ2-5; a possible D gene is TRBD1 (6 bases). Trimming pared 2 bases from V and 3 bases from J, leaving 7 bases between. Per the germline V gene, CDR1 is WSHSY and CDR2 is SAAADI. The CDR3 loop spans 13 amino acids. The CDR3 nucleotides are TGCGCCAGCAGTGAGACAGGGAAAGAGACCCAGTACTTC. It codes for CASSETGKETQYF.

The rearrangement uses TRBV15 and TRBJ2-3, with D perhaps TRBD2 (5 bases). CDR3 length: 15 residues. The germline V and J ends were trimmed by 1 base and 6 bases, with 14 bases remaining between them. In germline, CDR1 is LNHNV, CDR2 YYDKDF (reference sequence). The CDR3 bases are TGTGCCACCAGCAGAGGTCCTTCAGCGGCTGATACGCAGTATTTT. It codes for CATSRGPSAADTQYF.

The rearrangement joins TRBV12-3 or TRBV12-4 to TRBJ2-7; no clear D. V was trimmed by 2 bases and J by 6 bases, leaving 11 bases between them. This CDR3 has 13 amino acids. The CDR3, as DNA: TGTGCCAGCAGTTTAACAGCCCCCGGCGAGCAGTACTTC. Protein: CASSLTAPGEQYF.

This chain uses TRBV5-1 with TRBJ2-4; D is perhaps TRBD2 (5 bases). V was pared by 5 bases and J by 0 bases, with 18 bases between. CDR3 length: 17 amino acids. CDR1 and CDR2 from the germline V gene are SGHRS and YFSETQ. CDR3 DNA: TGCGCCAGCAGAGAGGGATCCGGCTTTCGAGCCAAAAACATTCAGTACTTC. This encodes CASREGSGFRAKNIQYF.

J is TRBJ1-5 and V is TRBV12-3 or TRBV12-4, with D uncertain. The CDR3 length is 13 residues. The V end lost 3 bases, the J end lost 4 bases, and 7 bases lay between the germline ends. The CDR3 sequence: CASSFEANQPQHF. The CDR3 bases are TGTGCCAGCAGTTTTGAGGCTAATCAGCCCCAGCATTTT.

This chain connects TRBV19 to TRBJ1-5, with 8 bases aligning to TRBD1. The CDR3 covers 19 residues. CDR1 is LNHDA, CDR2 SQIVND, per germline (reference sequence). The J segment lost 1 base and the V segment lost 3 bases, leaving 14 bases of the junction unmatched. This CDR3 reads CASSINQGADFGSNQPQHF. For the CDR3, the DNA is TGTGCCAGTAGTATTAATCAGGGGGCCGATTTTGGCAGCAATCAGCCCCAGCATTTT.

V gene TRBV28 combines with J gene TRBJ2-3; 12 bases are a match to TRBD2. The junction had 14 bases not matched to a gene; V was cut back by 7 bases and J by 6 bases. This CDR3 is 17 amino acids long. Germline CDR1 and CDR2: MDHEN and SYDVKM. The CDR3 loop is CASTLEASGRVRDTQYF. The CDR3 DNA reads TGTGCCAGCACCCTAGAGGCTAGCGGGAGGGTGAGGGATACGCAGTATTTT.

This CDR3 is CASSEAEGEAPLHF. The CDR3, as DNA: TGTGCCAGCAGTGAAGCGGAGGGTGAGGCACCCCTCCACTTT. The chain links TRBV6-1 to TRBJ1-6; D call uncertain. The length of the CDR3 is 14 residues. V shed 0 bases and J shed 11 bases, with 11 bases lying between them. Germline lookup yields CDR1 MNHNS and CDR2 SASEGT.

The CDR3 DNA is TGTGCCAGCAGTGCCCCGGGACAGGGAGGCGAAGAGACCCAGTACTTC. This gives the protein CASSAPGQGGEETQYF. The chain uses TRBV28 and TRBJ2-5; TRBD1 aligns across 9 bases. Losses at the gene ends were 5 bases for V and 3 bases for J; bases not matched to a gene: 10. CDR3 size: 16 residues. Per germline, CDR1 MDHEN and CDR2 SYDVKM.

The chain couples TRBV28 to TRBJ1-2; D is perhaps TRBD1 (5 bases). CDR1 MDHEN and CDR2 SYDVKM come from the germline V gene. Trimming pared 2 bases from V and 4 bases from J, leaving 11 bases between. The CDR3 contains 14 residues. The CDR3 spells CASSLQGYGYGYTF. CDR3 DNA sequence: TGTGCCAGCAGTTTACAGGGCTATGGCTATGGCTACACCTTC.

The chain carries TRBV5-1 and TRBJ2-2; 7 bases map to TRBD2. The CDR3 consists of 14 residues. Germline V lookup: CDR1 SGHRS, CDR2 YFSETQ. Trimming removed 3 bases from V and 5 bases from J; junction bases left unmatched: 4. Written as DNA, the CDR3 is TGCGCCAGCAGCTGGACTAGGGGAACCGGGGAGCTGTTTTTT. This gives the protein CASSWTRGTGELFF.

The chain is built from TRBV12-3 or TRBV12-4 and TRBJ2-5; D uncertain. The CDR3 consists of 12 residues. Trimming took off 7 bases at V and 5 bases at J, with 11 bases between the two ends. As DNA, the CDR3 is TGTGCCAGCACAAACAGAGAGGAGACCCAGTACTTC. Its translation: CASTNREETQYF.